This T cell receptor (beta chain) is from a study of cytomegalovirus exposure and HLA in healthy donors. Looking at the study overall: HLA-typed donors contributed approximately 86 million unique TCRs, which were held in an early data release. Findings of the study overall: Immune exposure information comprised only CMV serostatus. Reports state that TCR beta sequences accurately predicted most subjects' HLA-A and HLA-B alleles.

The PCR employed 60 Vbeta primers together with 13 Jbeta primers. Clones were sequenced by immunoSEQ multiplex PCR, and TCRdb holds only the in-frame ones, with some missing. Here the sample spans over 250,000 clones, under 80% being singletons. Per germline, CDR1 MRHNA and CDR2 SNTAGT. The CDR3 is 16 amino acids. Deletions cut 0 bases from V and 0 bases from J, with 9 bases between. The donors gave bone marrow, and they were healthy. This clone was detected only a few times. Its antigen is not identified. The sequenced material came from PBMCs. The V call is TRBV6-4, the J call TRBJ2-1; D gene ambiguous. The TCR comes from a female donor in good health and CMV-seronegative. The CDR3 sequence is CASSDSQAHSYNEQFF. CDR3 in DNA: TGTGCCAGCAGTGACTCGCAGGCCCACTCCTACAATGAGCAGTTCTTC.